Shown below are 3 T cell receptor beta chains from a single sample sequenced in a study of CD8+ T cells in alopecia areata. The authors extracted RNA and reverse transcribed it into cDNA as the sequencing template. Some clones are missing from TCRdb's copy, which holds only in-frame ones; the method was immunoSEQ multiplex PCR. In the table there are 200,000 or so clones, 57% of which are singletons. The sequences come from CD4+ T cells sorted from blood, collected at week 0. The receptors were sampled from a human donor with alopecia areata.

A single count supports this clone. The rearrangement links TRBV18 to TRBJ1-1; TRBD1 matches at 11 bases. This CDR3 is built from 13 residues. Trimming took 6 bases from V and 5 from J; bases not matched to a gene: 2. Germline assignment: CDR1 KGHSH and CDR2 LQKENI. CDR3 sequence (DNA): TGTGCCAGCTCGGGACAGGGGGGTACTGAAGCTTTCTTT. It is translated as CASSGQGGTEAFF.

This clone has a handful of counts. The J gene is TRBJ1-4, the V gene TRBV28; a possible D gene is TRBD1 (6 bases). Germline V gives CDR1 MDHEN, CDR2 SYDVKM. The CDR3 runs 15 residues. Between the trimmed V and J ends, which lost 4 bases and 7 bases, there was a span of 16 bases. The CDR3 coding sequence is TGTGCCAGCAGTTACCCCCAGGGGCAGGGTGAAAAACTGTTTTTT. It is translated as CASSYPQGQGEKLFF.

V usage is TRBV5-1 and J usage is TRBJ1-2, with D possibly matching TRBD1 (5 bases). V gave up 0 bases and J gave up 6 bases, with 12 bases separating them. CDR3 size: 14 residues. Germline CDR1 and CDR2: SGHRS and YFSETQ. The CDR3: CASSLVSREHGYTF. The CDR3 DNA sequence: TGCGCCAGCAGCTTGGTTTCCAGGGAACATGGCTACACCTTC.